The rows below give T cell receptor beta chains drawn from one sample of a study of regulatory T cells in long-lasting Graves disease. TCRdb ran MiXCR on the multiplex PCR reads and lists one entry per CDR3 protein. The sample has 450,000 to 650,000 distinct CDR3 sequences, roughly 15% seen once. This same sample was also taken into another study, of T cells in Graves' hyperthyroidism and ophthalmopathy.

The sequencing used peripheral blood mononuclear cells (PBMCs), collected at new diagnosis, from a patient treated with antithyroid drugs. The receptors stem from a middle-aged woman with Graves disease. Each CDR3 is given with its conserved first and last residue. A D gene is named only where the DNA matches it firmly. A clone size is listed for some rows: how often the clone was seen (once, few, many), or a class if it is expanded.

d_gene: TRBD1; v_gene: TRBV4-1; abundance: .; j_gene: TRBJ2-6; CDR3nt: TGCGCCAGCAGCCAAGATTGGACAGGCGGCTCTGGGGCCAACGTCCTGACTTTC; CDR3aa: CASSQDWTGGSGANVLTF
d_gene: .; v_gene: TRBV6-1; abundance: many; j_gene: TRBJ1-1; CDR3nt: TGTGCCAGCAGCTCGCAAAGAAGTCCCATGAACACTGAAGCTTTCTTT; CDR3aa: CASSSQRSPMNTEAFF
d_gene: .; v_gene: TRBV2; abundance: many; j_gene: TRBJ1-6; CDR3nt: TGTGCCAGCATTTCAGGGGTGGGTTCACCCCTCCACTTT; CDR3aa: CASISGVGSPLHF
d_gene: .; v_gene: TRBV30; abundance: .; j_gene: TRBJ2-7; CDR3nt: TGTGCCTGGAGTGACCGGTACGAGCAGTACTTC; CDR3aa: CAWSDRYEQYF
d_gene: .; v_gene: TRBV19; abundance: few; j_gene: TRBJ1-5; CDR3nt: TGTGCCAGTGATGACACTTACCGCAATCAGCCCCAGCATTTT; CDR3aa: CASDDTYRNQPQHF
d_gene: .; v_gene: TRBV5-1; abundance: many; j_gene: TRBJ1-6; CDR3nt: TGCGCCAGCAGCACCCAGGGTATTGATTCACCCCTCCACTTT; CDR3aa: CASSTQGIDSPLHF
d_gene: TRBD2; v_gene: TRBV28; abundance: many; j_gene: TRBJ2-7; CDR3nt: TGTGCCGTCGGGGGGTATTCCTCCTACGAGCAGTACTTC; CDR3aa: CAVGGYSSYEQYF
d_gene: TRBD2; v_gene: TRBV5-1; abundance: few; j_gene: TRBJ2-7; CDR3nt: TGCGCCAGCAGCAACGGGGGGAATTACGAGCAGTACTTC; CDR3aa: CASSNGGNYEQYF
d_gene: .; v_gene: TRBV6-1; abundance: many; j_gene: TRBJ1-1; CDR3nt: TGTGCCAGCAAAGACACTCGTGGTATGAACACTGAAGCTTTCTTT; CDR3aa: CASKDTRGMNTEAFF
d_gene: TRBD1; v_gene: TRBV6-5; abundance: .; j_gene: TRBJ1-3; CDR3nt: TGTGCCAGCAGTTGGGGACAGGGGGCTGGAAACACCATATATTTT; CDR3aa: CASSWGQGAGNTIYF
d_gene: TRBD1; v_gene: TRBV29-1; abundance: .; j_gene: TRBJ1-1; CDR3nt: TGCAGCGTTGAAGAAACAGGGGCTGAAGCTTTCTTT; CDR3aa: CSVEETGAEAFF
d_gene: .; v_gene: TRBV3-1; abundance: few; j_gene: TRBJ1-6; CDR3nt: TGTGCCAGCAGCCAAGATAGTCGGGTTTCACCCCTCCACTTT; CDR3aa: CASSQDSRVSPLHF
d_gene: TRBD1; v_gene: TRBV4-2; abundance: .; j_gene: TRBJ2-5; CDR3nt: TGTGCCAGCAGCCCCCGGACAGGGGAAGGAGAGACCCAGTACTTC; CDR3aa: CASSPRTGEGETQYF
d_gene: .; v_gene: TRBV27; abundance: .; j_gene: TRBJ2-5; CDR3nt: TGTGCCAGCAGTTTTAGGGGAATGGGTGAGACCCAGTACTTC; CDR3aa: CASSFRGMGETQYF
d_gene: TRBD1; v_gene: TRBV28; abundance: few; j_gene: TRBJ2-5; CDR3nt: TGTGCCAGCAGTTTATTGGGACAGGGGGCGGGAGAGACCCAGTACTTC; CDR3aa: CASSLLGQGAGETQYF
d_gene: TRBD1; v_gene: TRBV7-9; abundance: few; j_gene: TRBJ2-7; CDR3nt: TGTGCCAGCAGCTTAGCGACAGGGGGATACGAGCAGTACTTC; CDR3aa: CASSLATGGYEQYF